These T cell receptor beta chains were read from a single sample in a study of T cells in tuberculosis. Assay: immunoSEQ multiplex PCR; the TCRdb copy retains only in-frame clones and omits some. Among some 30,000 clones, 92% were seen once, and the ten largest hold 6% to 8%. Sequencing was carried out using PBMCs. The source of these receptors is a donor aged 10 to 29 with latent tuberculosis or without tuberculosis infection. Some clones in this sample may be carry-over from other donors' samples. CDR3s include the opening cysteine and the closing phenylalanine or tryptophan. The D gene is left open where the match is weak. The size entry is marked missing in some rows and otherwise reads once, few, many or a size class.

>-|TRBV7-2|TRBJ1-3|-
TGTGCCAGCAGCCAGTGGGGGGAGGGCGAAGCTGGAAACACCATATATTTT
CASSQWGEGEAGNTIYF
>once|TRBV2|TRBJ2-5|-
TGTGCCAGCAGTTCAGGACGGACAGTCCAAGAGACCCAGTACTTC
CASSSGRTVQETQYF
>-|TRBV4-1|TRBJ2-3|TRBD2
TGCGCCAGCAGCCAAGATCAGACTAGCGGGGGCCGGGGAGATACGCAGTATTTT
CASSQDQTSGGRGDTQYF
>-|TRBV6-1|TRBJ1-2|TRBD1
TGTGCCAGCAGTACCGTGGACAGGGGGAACTATGGCTACACCTTC
CASSTVDRGNYGYTF
>-|TRBV30|TRBJ1-2|-
TGTGCCTGGAGTGACACAGGGTGGGTCAGCTACACCTTC
CAWSDTGWVSYTF
>few|TRBV6-1|TRBJ1-1|-
TGTGCCAGCAGTGGGACAGATGACACTGAAGCTTTCTTT
CASSGTDDTEAFF
>-|TRBV12-5|TRBJ1-1|-
TGTGCTAGTGGTTTCCGAATGACTAGGAACACTGAAGCTTTCTTT
CASGFRMTRNTEAFF
>once|TRBV19|TRBJ2-5|-
TGTGCCAGTAGTATAGAGCGGGGACAAGAGACCCAGTACTTC
CASSIERGQETQYF
>-|TRBV2|TRBJ1-5|-
TGTGCCAGCAGTCCCGACAGTTTCGGGCGCCAGCATTTT
CASSPDSFGRQHF
>-|TRBV2|TRBJ1-1|-
TGTGCCAGCAATGGACACCCGAACACTGAAGCTTTCTTT
CASNGHPNTEAFF
>-|TRBV7-9|TRBJ2-1|TRBD2
TGTGCCAGCAGCCGTCCTCTCGGGGGGGAGCAGTTCTTC
CASSRPLGGEQFF
>-|TRBV7-9|TRBJ1-1|TRBD1
TGTGCCAGCAGCCCACAGGGGGGGATTGGGGCTTTCTTT
CASSPQGGIGAFF
>-|TRBV7-2|TRBJ2-3|TRBD2
TGTGCCAGCAGCCCAGCTAGCGGGAGTATCTCAGATACGCAGTATTTT
CASSPASGSISDTQYF
>-|TRBV28|TRBJ2-7|TRBD1
TGTGCCAGCAGCCCAGAGACAGGGGCCGACGCCTACGAGCAGTACTTC
CASSPETGADAYEQYF
>-|TRBV15|TRBJ2-1|TRBD1
TGTGCCACCAGCAGAGACGGGACAGTCAATGAGCAGTTCTTC
CATSRDGTVNEQFF
>-|TRBV6-5|TRBJ1-2|-
TGTGCCAGCAGTTCCAAAGGGACAATTGGTGGCTATGGCTACACCTTC
CASSSKGTIGGYGYTF
>-|TRBV7-9|TRBJ1-1|-
TGTGCCAGCAGCTTAGATGGGGGGATCACTGAAGCTTTCTTT
CASSLDGGITEAFF
>-|TRBV6-5|TRBJ2-5|TRBD2
TGTGCCAGCAGTTACTTCCATACTAGCGTAGAGACCCAGTACTTC
CASSYFHTSVETQYF
>medium-sized|TRBV19|TRBJ2-1|-
TGTGCCAGTAGTATACTCTCTATAGGGGACTCCTCCTACAATGAGCAGTTCTTC
CASSILSIGDSSYNEQFF
>-|TRBV18|TRBJ2-3|TRBD1
TGTGCCAGCTCGAGACAGGGTGCTAGCACAGATACGCAGTATTTT
CASSRQGASTDTQYF
>-|TRBV6-5|TRBJ1-2|-
TGTGCCAGCAGCTCCCGGGTCCCCCAGAAAGGCTACACCTTC
CASSSRVPQKGYTF
>-|TRBV5-5|TRBJ1-3|-
TGTGCCAGCAGCTTGGGCGGGGCCTCTGGAAACACCATATATTTT
CASSLGGASGNTIYF
>-|TRBV6-6|TRBJ2-2|-
TGTGCCACCTCGAACACCGGGGAGCTGTTTTTT
CATSNTGELFF
>-|TRBV2|TRBJ2-7|TRBD2
TGTGCCAGCAAGTCCCTAGCGGGAGTAAACGAGCAGTACTTC
CASKSLAGVNEQYF
>few|TRBV7-6|TRBJ2-7|-
TGTGCCAGCAGCGCCCAGGAGGTCTACGAGCAGTACTTC
CASSAQEVYEQYF
>-|TRBV9|TRBJ2-3|TRBD2
TGTGCCAGCACTCCGGGACTAGCGGGTTCAGATACGCAGTATTTT
CASTPGLAGSDTQYF
>-|TRBV29-1|TRBJ2-6|-
TGCAGCGGGCTCAGGGCTGGGGCCAACGTCCTGACTTTC
CSGLRAGANVLTF
>-|TRBV30|TRBJ2-3|-
TGTGCCTGGAGTTTATATTACATTTCAAACACAGATACGCAGTATTTT
CAWSLYYISNTDTQYF
>-|TRBV7-8|TRBJ2-7|-
TGTGCCAGCAGCTTAGTTGGCGGATCCTACGAGCAGTACTTC
CASSLVGGSYEQYF
>-|TRBV5-1|TRBJ2-1|-
TGCGCCAGCAGACGGGAGCCCTCCTACAATGAGCAGTTCTTC
CASRREPSYNEQFF
>-|TRBV5-1|TRBJ2-1|-
TGCGCCAGCAGCTTGGACTACTCATACAATGAGCAGTTCTTC
CASSLDYSYNEQFF
>-|TRBV11-2|TRBJ2-2|-
TGTGCCAGCAGCCTGACCTCCGGGACACCGACCGGGGAGCTGTTTTTT
CASSLTSGTPTGELFF
>-|TRBV28|TRBJ2-7|TRBD2
TGTGCCAGCAGAAAAAGCGGGGCCCTCGACTACGAGCAGTACTTC
CASRKSGALDYEQYF
>-|TRBV28|TRBJ2-7|TRBD1
TGTGCCATAGTCCTGGACAGGAGCTCCTACGAGCAGTACTTC
CAIVLDRSSYEQYF
>-|TRBV30|TRBJ1-6|-
TGTGCCTGGAGTGGACAGGTTTATAATTCACCCCTCCACTTT
CAWSGQVYNSPLHF
>-|TRBV6-6|TRBJ1-1|TRBD1
TGTGCCAGCAGTTACCCAGGGGGGTCCTATCTCGCTGAAGCTTTCTTT
CASSYPGGSYLAEAFF
>-|TRBV11-2|TRBJ1-2|TRBD1
TGTGCCAGCAGCTCACGAGGGGGCAGGGCCGCTAACTATGGCTACACCTTC
CASSSRGGRAANYGYTF
>-|TRBV28|TRBJ1-3|-
TGTGCCAGCAGTTTGGAGGCAGATGGAAACACCATATATTTT
CASSLEADGNTIYF
>-|TRBV19|TRBJ1-2|-
TGTGCCAGTCGGCCCGGGGGCTATGGCTACACCTTC
CASRPGGYGYTF
>-|TRBV7-9|TRBJ2-1|TRBD2
TGTGCCAGCAGCCCCGGGACTAGCGGATTCTACGAGCAGTTCTTC
CASSPGTSGFYEQFF
>-|TRBV6-5|TRBJ1-1|-
TGTGCCAGCAGTTACTCCAGAGGCGACGAAGCTTTCTTT
CASSYSRGDEAFF
>-|TRBV28|TRBJ2-1|TRBD2
TGTGCCAGCAGTTTACCCGGGACTAGCGGGCCAAAAACCTACAATGAGCAGTTCTTC
CASSLPGTSGPKTYNEQFF
>-|TRBV27|TRBJ2-7|-
TGTGCCAGCGGAGGGGATGGTAACGAGCAGTACTTC
CASGGDGNEQYF
>-|TRBV30|TRBJ2-5|TRBD2
TGTGCCTGGAGTGTAGGCGGGAGACACGAGACCCAGTACTTC
CAWSVGGRHETQYF
>-|TRBV5-4|TRBJ1-4|-
TGTGCCAGCAGCTTGGGGGGGGTTGAGGAAAAACTGTTTTTT
CASSLGGVEEKLFF
>once|TRBV15|TRBJ2-1|TRBD2
TGTGCCACCAGCGAGGGGGGGCTAGCGGGAGGTGGTGAGCAGTTCTTC
CATSEGGLAGGGEQFF
>once|TRBV5-1|TRBJ2-7|TRBD2
TGCGCCAGCAGCTTGGGGCCTGGGACTAGCGGGAGGGTGAAGCCCTCCTACGAGCAGTACTTC
CASSLGPGTSGRVKPSYEQYF
>once|TRBV6-1|TRBJ2-1|TRBD2
TGTGCCAGCATTCGCGGGGGGGCCTCCAATGAGCAGTTCTTC
CASIRGGASNEQFF
>-|TRBV19|TRBJ1-3|TRBD1
TGTGCCAGTAGTGGGACAGGTCCCTCTGGAAACACCATATATTTT
CASSGTGPSGNTIYF
>-|TRBV5-1|TRBJ1-4|-
TGCGCCACCGCCCCGAGTTATGAAAAACTGTTTTTT
CATAPSYEKLFF
>-|TRBV27|TRBJ1-6|TRBD1
TGTGCCAGCAGTCCATACGGGACAGGGACCCGGTCCTATAATTCACCCCTCCACTTT
CASSPYGTGTRSYNSPLHF
>-|TRBV6-1|TRBJ2-3|TRBD2
TGTGCCAGCAGTCTAGCGGGGCGTGACACAGATACGCAGTATTTT
CASSLAGRDTDTQYF
>-|TRBV11-2|TRBJ1-4|TRBD1
TGTGCCAGCACCCCCAACAGGGGGCCCGCTGAAAAACTGTTTTTT
CASTPNRGPAEKLFF